A single sample is the source of the 3 T cell receptor beta chains below, sequenced in a study of OX40 agonist ivuxolimab in advanced cancers. Repertoires were generated with immunoSEQ multiplex PCR, while TCRdb's copy carries only in-frame clones and drops some. The table lists roughly 70,000 clones, roughly 87% of them singletons. The sequences come from CD4+ or CD8+ T cells sorted from blood, collected in a trial of the OX40 agonist ivuxolimab. The source is an adult with an advanced solid tumor such as melanoma, head and neck, liver or kidney cancer.

The V gene is TRBV7-9, the J gene TRBJ1-1; 8 nucleotides match TRBD1. This CDR3 spans 13 amino acids. V shed 6 bases, J shed 4 bases, and the junction held 4 bases outside the gene matches. In germline, CDR1 is SEHNR, CDR2 FQNEAQ (reference sequence). The DNA of the CDR3 is TGTGCCAGCAGTCAACAGGGGGGCACTGAAGCTTTCTTT. Residues: CASSQQGGTEAFF.

The chain couples TRBV5-4 to TRBJ2-2, with 7 positions matching TRBD1. The V gene end was trimmed by 4 bases and the J gene end by 2 bases; junction bases not matched to a gene: 8. CDR3 length: 16 residues. Germline-derived CDR1 and CDR2 are SGHNT and YYREEE (reference sequence). CDR3 nucleotide sequence: TGTGCCAGCAGCCTACAGGGGAAAGGCAACACCGGGGAGCTGTTTTTT. Translation: CASSLQGKGNTGELFF.

The rearrangement links TRBV7-2 to TRBJ2-1, with D perhaps TRBD2 (5 bases). The CDR3 contains 18 residues. Trimming pared 4 bases from V and 6 bases from J, leaving 25 bases between. In germline, CDR1 is SGHTA, CDR2 FQGNSA. CDR3 bases: TGTGCCAGCAGCTCACAAATACAGTTGCGGCTAGCACGCAATGAGCAGTTCTTC. Translated: CASSSQIQLRLARNEQFF.